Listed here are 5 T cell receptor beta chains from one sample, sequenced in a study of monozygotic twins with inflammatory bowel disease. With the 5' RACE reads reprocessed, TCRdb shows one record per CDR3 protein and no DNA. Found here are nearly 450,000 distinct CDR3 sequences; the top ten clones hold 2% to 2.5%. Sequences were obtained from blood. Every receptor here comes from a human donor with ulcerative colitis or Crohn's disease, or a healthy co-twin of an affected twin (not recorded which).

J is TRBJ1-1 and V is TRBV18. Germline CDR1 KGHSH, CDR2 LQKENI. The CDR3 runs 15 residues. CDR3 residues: CASSPPSGRGAEAFF.

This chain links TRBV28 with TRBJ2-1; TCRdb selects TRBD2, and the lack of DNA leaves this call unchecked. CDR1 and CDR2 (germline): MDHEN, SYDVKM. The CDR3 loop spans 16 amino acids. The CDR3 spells CASSVAGLAGYNEQFF.

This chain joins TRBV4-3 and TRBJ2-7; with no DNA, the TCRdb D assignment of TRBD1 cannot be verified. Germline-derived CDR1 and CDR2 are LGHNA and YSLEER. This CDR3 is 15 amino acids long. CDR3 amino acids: CASSQGTGSSYEQYF.

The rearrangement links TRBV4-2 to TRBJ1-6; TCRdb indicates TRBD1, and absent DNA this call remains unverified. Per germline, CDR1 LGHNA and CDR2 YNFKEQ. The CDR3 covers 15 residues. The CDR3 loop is CASSQGSGTVSPLHF.

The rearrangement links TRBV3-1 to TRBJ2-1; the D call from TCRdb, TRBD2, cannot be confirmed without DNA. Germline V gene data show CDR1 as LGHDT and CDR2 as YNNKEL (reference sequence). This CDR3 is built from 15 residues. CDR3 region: CASRPSRGGVDEQFF.